The rows below give T cell receptor beta chains drawn from one sample of a study of response to subunit inactivated influenza vaccine. TCRdb passed the RT-PCR reads through MiXCR, listing each CDR3 protein once. The sample has about 570,000 distinct CDR3 sequences, roughly 12% seen once; the top ten hold 11%. These same data were also listed under a study on T cells expressing NK-cell markers.

This material consisted of PBMCs from blood, taken on the day of vaccination. These receptors came from a middle-aged man who received an inactivated influenza vaccine. Both conserved end residues are part of each CDR3. A D gene is named only where the DNA matches it firmly. Expanded clones get a size class; other rows say once, few or many, or leave the size out.

cdr3_nt,cdr3_aa,d_call,v_call,j_call,clone_size
TGCAGCGCCTCGCCGGGACAGGGGGCCAAAAACATTCAGTACTTC,CSASPGQGAKNIQYF,TRBD1,TRBV29-1,TRBJ2-4,NA
TGCGCCAGCAGCAAGCCCGGACAGCGTGAGCAGTTCTTC,CASSKPGQREQFF,NA,TRBV4-3,TRBJ2-1,NA
TGTGCCAGCAGCCTCGGACTAGCCCAGGGGGAGACCCAGTACTTC,CASSLGLAQGETQYF,TRBD2,TRBV7-3,TRBJ2-5,few
TGTGCCAGCAGCTTAGCCCCTACCACAGATACGCAGTATTTT,CASSLAPTTDTQYF,NA,TRBV7-9,TRBJ2-3,many
TGTGCCAGCAGCGTAGGAGGCAGGGGTGACTATGGCTACACCTTC,CASSVGGRGDYGYTF,NA,TRBV9,TRBJ1-2,NA
TGTGCCAGCAGTTACGCACAGGGAGATCAGCCCCAGCATTTT,CASSYAQGDQPQHF,NA,TRBV6-2/TRBV6-3,TRBJ1-5,few
TGTGCCACCCTCGTGTGGGGGTCTGGGGCCAACGTCCTGACTTTC,CATLVWGSGANVLTF,NA,TRBV6-1,TRBJ2-6,NA
TGCGCCAGCAGCTTGGGGGTCGGGTTCTCAGAGACCCAGTACTTC,CASSLGVGFSETQYF,NA,TRBV5-1,TRBJ2-5,few
TGCAGTGCCTCTGGAGCGGGAGATTACGAGCAGTACTTC,CSASGAGDYEQYF,TRBD2,TRBV20-1,TRBJ2-7,few
TGCAGTGCTAGTGCGGCGCTCTCCTACGAGCAGTACTTC,CSASAALSYEQYF,NA,TRBV20-1,TRBJ2-7,few
TGCGCCAGCAGCCCGGGACAGGAACTAACTTCTGGGGCCAACGTCCTGACTTTC,CASSPGQELTSGANVLTF,TRBD1,TRBV5-1,TRBJ2-6,few
TGTGCCAGCAGTTTATTAGCGGGAGGTCTCTCAGGAGGCAATGAGCAGTTCTTC,CASSLLAGGLSGGNEQFF,TRBD2,TRBV27,TRBJ2-1,NA
TGCAGCGTTGGATGGTCGCAAGGAAACACCATATATTTT,CSVGWSQGNTIYF,NA,TRBV29-1,TRBJ1-3,many
TGTGCCAGCATGCGACAGATCAATTCACCCCTCCACTTT,CASMRQINSPLHF,NA,TRBV6-1,TRBJ1-6,few
TGTGCCAGCAGCTTAGGCCCGGTTCTAGCCAAAAACATTCAGTACTTC,CASSLGPVLAKNIQYF,NA,TRBV7-2,TRBJ2-4,NA
TGTGCCAGCACGCAAAGCCAGGCCGGGGCCGGGGAGCTGTTTTTT,CASTQSQAGAGELFF,NA,TRBV12-3/TRBV12-4,TRBJ2-2,many
TGCGCCAGCAGCTCTGGACTAGCGGGAGAGTATGAGCAGTACTTC,CASSSGLAGEYEQYF,TRBD2,TRBV5-1,TRBJ2-7,many
TGTGCCAGCAGCTCATCATCCAGGACTAGCTTAGATGAGCAGTTCTTC,CASSSSSRTSLDEQFF,TRBD2,TRBV7-8,TRBJ2-1,few
TGTGCCAGCTCACCTTTGGAGGGGGCCCTCTTTGAAAAACTGTTTTTT,CASSPLEGALFEKLFF,TRBD1,TRBV18,TRBJ1-4,NA
TGTGCCACCAGCCCTGACAGGAGTAGAGAGACCCAGTACTTC,CATSPDRSRETQYF,NA,TRBV15,TRBJ2-5,NA
TGCGCCAGCAGCGCTGGACGGACGAATGAAAAACTGTTTTTT,CASSAGRTNEKLFF,NA,TRBV5-1,TRBJ1-4,few
TGTGCCAGCAGTTCCCGTTTGCCAAGATCAGGTTCACCCCTCCACTTT,CASSSRLPRSGSPLHF,NA,TRBV6-5,TRBJ1-6,many
TGTGCCAGCAGCGTCGACAGGGGCACTGAAGCTTTCTTT,CASSVDRGTEAFF,TRBD1,TRBV9,TRBJ1-1,few
TGTGCCAGCAGCGAGGGAGAGGGTAGCCGGAGACTGTTTTTT,CASSEGEGSRRLFF,NA,TRBV9,TRBJ1-4,NA
TGTGCCAGCAGCTCCACAGGGGCGTACTCTGGAAACACCATATATTTT,CASSSTGAYSGNTIYF,TRBD1,TRBV5-5,TRBJ1-3,NA
TGTGCCATCAGTGAGTCGACTGGGACAGTTTACCAAGAGACCCAGTACTTC,CAISESTGTVYQETQYF,TRBD1,TRBV10-3,TRBJ2-5,few
TGCGCCAGCAGCTTGCGGGCCTCAACACGGGAGACCCAGTACTTC,CASSLRASTRETQYF,NA,TRBV5-1,TRBJ2-5,few